This TCR beta chain derives from a study of T cells after yellow fever vaccination. The overall study: Fractions of low cell number were prepared using SMART-Seq v4 Ultra Low Input. The study, taken as a whole, reports: The presence of abundant clonotypes contaminating from the bulk population was possible in FACS-sorted repertoires. Clones from primary vaccination mostly reappeared after the booster (roughly 95% CD4, approximately 91% CD8).

TCRdb independently ran MiXCR on the 5' RACE reads; one entry per CDR3 protein. The sample consists of around 590,000 distinct CDR3 sequences, about 12% of them appearing once. With regard to this clonotype: As yet, its antigen is unknown.

This CDR3 contains 13 residues. Between the trimmed V and J ends, which lost 10 bases and 5 bases, there was a span of 17 bases. Per germline, CDR1 MNHNS and CDR2 SASEGT. This chain connects TRBV6-1 to TRBJ2-5; D is undetermined. The source material was PBMCs, sampled on the day of the yellow fever booster vaccination. This TCR was sampled from a man in his thirties or forties who received the YFV17D yellow fever vaccine. CDR3 bases: TGTGCCACCGTCGCGGTAGCCGGGGAGACCCAGTACTTC. Amino acids: CATVAVAGETQYF.